This note documents a single TCR beta chain sequence. This sample was included in a study of blood T cell repertoires in COVID-19. Assay: immunoSEQ multiplex PCR; the TCRdb copy retains only in-frame clones and omits some. The profile covers fewer than 120,000 clones, with about 79% appearing a single time and 16% taken by the ten largest. The CDR3 extends over 17 amino acids. Germline V gives CDR1 MGHDK, CDR2 SYGVNS. The junction had 8 bases not matched to a gene; V was cut back by 3 bases and J by 2 bases. The source is a woman older than 75 with active or convalescent COVID-19. V is TRBV25-1 and J is TRBJ1-4, with 8 bases matching TRBD1. The sequencing input was peripheral blood. CDR3 bases: TGTGCCAGCAGTGAGATGACAGGGGTCACGACTAATGAAAAACTGTTTTTT. It encodes CASSEMTGVTTNEKLFF.